This T cell receptor (beta chain) was documented in a study of cytomegalovirus exposure and HLA in healthy donors. General study findings and limits: The listing of roughly 160 TCR beta chains classed them as cytomegalovirus-associated. Rarity characterized most TCR sequences, yet some public TCRs appeared in many donors. It was reported that the classifier diagnosed cytomegalovirus status with high specificity and sensitivity in both the original and validation cohorts.

CDR1 and CDR2 from the germline V gene are LNHDA and SQIVND (reference sequence). This CDR3 is built from 15 residues. The junction had 8 bases not matched to a gene; V was cut back by 3 bases and J by 5 bases. About this clone: The target antigen is unknown.

The PCR employed 60 Vbeta primers together with 13 Jbeta primers. Here immunoSEQ multiplex PCR was the method, and the copy in TCRdb shows in-frame clones only, minus some. The repertoire holds 180,000 or so clones, with 75% to 85% as singletons. This clonotype was sampled from a man in his late teens or twenties in good health and CMV-seronegative. The J gene is TRBJ2-3, the V gene TRBV19; 7 bases fit TRBD2. The sample was PBMCs. CDR3 nucleotides: TGTGCCAGTAGTATTAGGGGCGGGGGAGTAGATACGCAGTATTTT. This encodes CASSIRGGGVDTQYF.